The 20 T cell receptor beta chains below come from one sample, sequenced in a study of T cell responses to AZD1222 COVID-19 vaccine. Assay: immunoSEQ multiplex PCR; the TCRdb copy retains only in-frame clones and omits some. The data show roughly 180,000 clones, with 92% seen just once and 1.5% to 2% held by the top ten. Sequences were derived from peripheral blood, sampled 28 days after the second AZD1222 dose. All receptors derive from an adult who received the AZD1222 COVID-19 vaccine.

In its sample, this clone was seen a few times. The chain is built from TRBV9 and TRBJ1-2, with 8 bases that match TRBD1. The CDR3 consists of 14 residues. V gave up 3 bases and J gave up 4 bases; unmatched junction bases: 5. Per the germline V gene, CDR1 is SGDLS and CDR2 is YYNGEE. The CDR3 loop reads CASSESGTGYGYTF. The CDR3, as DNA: TGTGCCAGCAGCGAGTCCGGGACAGGCTATGGCTACACCTTC.

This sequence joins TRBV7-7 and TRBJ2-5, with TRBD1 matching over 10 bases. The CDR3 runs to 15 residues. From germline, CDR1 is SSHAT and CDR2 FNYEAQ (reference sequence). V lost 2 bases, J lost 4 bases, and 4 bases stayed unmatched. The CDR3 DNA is TGTGCCAGCAGCTTAACCGGGACAGGGGTAGAGACCCAGTACTTC. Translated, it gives CASSLTGTGVETQYF.

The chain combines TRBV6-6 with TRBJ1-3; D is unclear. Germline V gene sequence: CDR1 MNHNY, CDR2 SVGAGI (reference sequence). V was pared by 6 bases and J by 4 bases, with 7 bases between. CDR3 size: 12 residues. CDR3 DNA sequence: TGTGCCAGCAGAGGAACAGGAAACACCATATATTTT. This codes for CASRGTGNTIYF.

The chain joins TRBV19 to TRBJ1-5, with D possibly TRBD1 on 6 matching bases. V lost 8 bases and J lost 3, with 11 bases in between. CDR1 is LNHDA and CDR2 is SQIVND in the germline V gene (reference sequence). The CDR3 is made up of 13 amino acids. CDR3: CASAGHFNQPQHF. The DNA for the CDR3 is TGTGCCAGTGCGGGACACTTCAATCAGCCCCAGCATTTT. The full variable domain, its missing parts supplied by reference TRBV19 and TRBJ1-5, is DGGITQSPKYLFRKEGQNVTLSCEQNLNHDAMYWYRQDPGQGLRLIYYSQIVNDFQKGDIAEGYSVSREKKESFPLTVTSAQKNPTAFYLCASAGHFNQPQHFGDGTRLSIL.

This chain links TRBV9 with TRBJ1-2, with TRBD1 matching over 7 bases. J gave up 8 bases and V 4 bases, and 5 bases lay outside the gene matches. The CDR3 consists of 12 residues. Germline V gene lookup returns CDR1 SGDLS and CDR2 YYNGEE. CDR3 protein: CASSPGGGGYTF. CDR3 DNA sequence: TGTGCCAGCAGCCCAGGGGGAGGAGGCTACACCTTC.

The CDR3 DNA reads as TGTGCTAGTGGTTTGGTACCGGGCCCCGAGACCCAGTACTTC. It is translated as CASGLVPGPETQYF. The chain employs TRBV12-5 and TRBJ2-5; D is uncertain. CDR1 is LGHNT and CDR2 is FRNRAP in the germline V gene. This CDR3 has 14 residues. Trimming pared 0 bases from V and 5 bases from J, leaving 10 bases between.

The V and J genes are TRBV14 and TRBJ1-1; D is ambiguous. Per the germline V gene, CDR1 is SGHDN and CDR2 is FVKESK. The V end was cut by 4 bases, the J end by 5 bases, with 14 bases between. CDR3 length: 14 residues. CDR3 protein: CASSPGLPGTEAFF. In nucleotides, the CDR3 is TGTGCCAGCAGCCCCGGCCTCCCGGGAACTGAAGCTTTCTTT.

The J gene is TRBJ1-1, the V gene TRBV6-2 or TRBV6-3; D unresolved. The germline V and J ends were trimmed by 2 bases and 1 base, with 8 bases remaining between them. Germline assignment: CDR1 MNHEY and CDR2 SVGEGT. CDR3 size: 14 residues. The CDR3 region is CASSYGIPNTEAFF. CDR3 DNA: TGTGCCAGCAGTTACGGCATCCCGAACACTGAAGCTTTCTTT.

This chain's CDR3 is CASSLDGQATQYF. The CDR3 nucleotides read TGTGCCAGCAGCTTGGATGGCCAGGCGACCCAGTACTTC. This rearrangement joins TRBV5-4 to TRBJ2-5; no reliable D call. CDR1 SGHNT and CDR2 YYREEE come from the germline V gene (reference sequence). This CDR3 is built from 13 residues. V lost 0 bases and J lost 7, with 10 bases in between.

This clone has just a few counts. The CDR3 coding sequence is TGTGCCAGCAGTCTAGTGGGGGTCCTCAACACTGAAGCTTTCTTT. Translating it yields CASSLVGVLNTEAFF. The V gene is TRBV7-9, the J gene TRBJ1-1, with D perhaps TRBD1 (5 bases). Per the germline V gene, CDR1 is SEHNR and CDR2 is FQNEAQ (reference sequence). This CDR3 has 15 residues. Trimming took off 6 bases at V and 2 bases at J, with 16 bases between the two ends.

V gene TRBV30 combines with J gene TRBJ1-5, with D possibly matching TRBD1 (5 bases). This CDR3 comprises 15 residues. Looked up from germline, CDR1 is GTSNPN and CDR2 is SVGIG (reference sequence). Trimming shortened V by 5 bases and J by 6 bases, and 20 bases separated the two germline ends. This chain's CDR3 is CAWAQGLLPSQPQHF. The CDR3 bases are TGTGCCTGGGCTCAGGGACTCCTTCCCAGTCAGCCCCAGCATTTT.

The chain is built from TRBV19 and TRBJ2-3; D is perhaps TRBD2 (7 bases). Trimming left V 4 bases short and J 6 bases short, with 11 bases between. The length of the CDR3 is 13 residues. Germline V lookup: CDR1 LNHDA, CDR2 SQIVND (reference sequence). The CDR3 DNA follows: TGTGCCAGTAGTAATGGGGGGGCGGATACGCAGTATTTT. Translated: CASSNGGADTQYF.

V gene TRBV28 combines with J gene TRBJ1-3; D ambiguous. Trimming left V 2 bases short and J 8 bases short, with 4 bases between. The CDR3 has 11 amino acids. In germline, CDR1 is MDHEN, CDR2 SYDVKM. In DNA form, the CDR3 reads TGTGCCAGCAGTTTAAGTGACACCATATATTTT. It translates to CASSLSDTIYF.

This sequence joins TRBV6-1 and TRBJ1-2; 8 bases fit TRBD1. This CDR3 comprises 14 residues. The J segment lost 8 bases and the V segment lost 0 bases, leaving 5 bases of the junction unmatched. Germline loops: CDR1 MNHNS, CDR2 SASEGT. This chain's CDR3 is CASSEAGQGGGYTF. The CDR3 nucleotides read TGTGCCAGCAGTGAAGCCGGACAGGGAGGAGGCTACACCTTC.

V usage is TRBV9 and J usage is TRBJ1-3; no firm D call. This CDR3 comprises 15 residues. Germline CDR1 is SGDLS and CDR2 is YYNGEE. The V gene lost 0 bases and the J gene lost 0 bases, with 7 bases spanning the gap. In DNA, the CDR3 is TGTGCCAGCAGCGTAGCACAGCCCTCTGGAAACACCATATATTTT. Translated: CASSVAQPSGNTIYF.

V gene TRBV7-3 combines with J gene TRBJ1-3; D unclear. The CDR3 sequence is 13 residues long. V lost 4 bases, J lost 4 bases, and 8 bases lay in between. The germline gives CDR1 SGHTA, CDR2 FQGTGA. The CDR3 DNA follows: TGTGCCAGCAGCTGGGCTCCCGGAAACACCATATATTTT. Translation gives CASSWAPGNTIYF.

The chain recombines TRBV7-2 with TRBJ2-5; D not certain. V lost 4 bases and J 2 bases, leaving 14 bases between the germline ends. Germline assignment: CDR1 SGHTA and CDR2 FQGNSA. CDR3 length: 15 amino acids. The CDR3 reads CASSSRRGLQETQYF. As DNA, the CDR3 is TGTGCCAGCAGCTCCCGAAGAGGCCTACAAGAGACCCAGTACTTC.

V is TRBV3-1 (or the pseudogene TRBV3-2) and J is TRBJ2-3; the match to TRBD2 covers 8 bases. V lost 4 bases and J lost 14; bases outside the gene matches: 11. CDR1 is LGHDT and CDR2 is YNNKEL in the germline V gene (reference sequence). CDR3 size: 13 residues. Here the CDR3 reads CASSRAGGATGYF. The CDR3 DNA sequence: TGTGCCAGCAGCCGGGCGGGAGGCGCCACGGGGTATTTT.

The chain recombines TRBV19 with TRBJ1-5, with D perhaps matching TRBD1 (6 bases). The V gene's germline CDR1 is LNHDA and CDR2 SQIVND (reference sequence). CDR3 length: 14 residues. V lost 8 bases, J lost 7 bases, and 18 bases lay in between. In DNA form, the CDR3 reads TGTGCCAGTTCCGCGGAGGGGGGCGAACAGCCCCAGCATTTT. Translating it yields CASSAEGGEQPQHF.

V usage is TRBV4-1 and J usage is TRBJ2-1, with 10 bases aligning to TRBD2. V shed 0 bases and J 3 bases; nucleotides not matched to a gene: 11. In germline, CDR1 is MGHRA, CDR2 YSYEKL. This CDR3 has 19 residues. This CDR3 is CASSQDREREGSDYNEQFF. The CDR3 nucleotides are TGCGCCAGCAGCCAAGACCGCGAGCGGGAGGGATCAGACTACAATGAGCAGTTCTTC.